This TCR beta chain is from a study of cytomegalovirus exposure and HLA in healthy donors. The CDR3 has 18 amino acids. The J segment lost 0 bases and the V segment lost 7 bases, leaving 16 bases of the junction unmatched. Germline values: CDR1 SEHNR, CDR2 FQNEAQ (reference sequence). Regarding the study as a whole: Analyzed later, most CMV-associated TCR beta chains appeared HLA-restricted. Accurate predictions that matched the HLA-A and HLA-B alleles of most subjects were reportedly made from TCR beta sequences.

With 60 Vbeta and 13 Jbeta primers, the PCR was carried out. TCRdb keeps only in-frame clones here, not all; method: immunoSEQ multiplex PCR. The sample yields approximately 100,000 clones, 60% to 70% seen once. Healthy bone marrow donors supplied every sample. In nominal health when sampled, donors likely had unrecorded immune exposures nonetheless. About this clone: Its antigen is unknown.

V usage is TRBV7-9 and J usage is TRBJ1-2; 8 nucleotides match TRBD1. The TCR was taken from a man in his thirties or forties in good health and CMV-seropositive. What was sequenced was PBMCs. CDR3 DNA sequence: TGTGCCAGCACCTTGACGACAGGGGCACAGTTGGCTAACTATGGCTACACCTTC. Encoded protein: CASTLTTGAQLANYGYTF.